Listed below are T cell receptor beta chains from one sample, sequenced in a study of T cell clonotyping in hematopoietic cell transplantation. TCRdb keeps only in-frame clones here, not all; method: immunoSEQ multiplex PCR. The sample comprises around 28,000 clones, approximately 86% of which are singletons, and about 1.8% rests with the top ten. Sequenced here: peripheral blood mononuclear cells, sampled before stem cell transplant. These receptors came from a man aged 35 to 55 with acute myeloid leukemia. Some clones in this sample may be carry-over from other donors' samples. CDR3s include the opening cysteine and the closing phenylalanine or tryptophan. A D gene is named only where the DNA matches it firmly. Not every row has a clone size; where given, it reads once, few, many or a size class.

cdr3_length d_call j_call v_call clone_size cdr3_aa cdr3_nt
13 - TRBJ2-2 TRBV2 few CASKVSNTGELFF TGTGCCAGCAAGGTGTCGAACACCGGGGAGCTGTTTTTT
14 - TRBJ1-5 TRBV30 - CAWSGGGVRQPQHF TGTGCCTGGAGTGGGGGGGGAGTCAGGCAGCCCCAGCATTTT
16 - TRBJ2-1 TRBV9 - CASSPRGAINVNEQFF TGTGCCAGCAGCCCTAGAGGGGCCATCAATGTAAATGAGCAGTTCTTC
16 - TRBJ2-2 TRBV11-2 - CASSSLKGRLSGELFF TGTGCCAGCAGCTCCTTGAAGGGTAGATTGTCCGGGGAGCTGTTTTTT
15 - TRBJ1-3 TRBV6-6 - CASSYAEGGGNTIYF TGTGCCAGCAGTTACGCCGAGGGGGGTGGAAACACCATATATTTT
14 - TRBJ1-2 TRBV30 few CAWRALGAGYGYTF TGTGCCTGGAGGGCATTGGGGGCAGGCTATGGCTACACCTTC
13 - TRBJ2-4 TRBV6-5 - CASSLQAKNIQYF TGTGCCAGCAGTCTACAGGCCAAAAACATTCAGTACTTC
15 TRBD2 TRBJ2-7 TRBV10-3 - CAIRGGLAGSYEQYF TGTGCCATCAGGGGGGGACTAGCAGGTTCCTACGAGCAGTACTTC
15 TRBD1 TRBJ1-6 TRBV6-5 - CASSYTDRGNSPLHF TGTGCCAGCAGTTACACGGACAGGGGGAATTCACCCCTCCACTTT
18 - TRBJ1-4 TRBV14 - CASSQRISSRQSNEKLFF TGTGCCAGCAGCCAAAGAATTTCTTCGCGGCAGTCTAATGAAAAACTGTTTTTT
17 - TRBJ2-3 TRBV7-9 once CASSLVDRGPHTDTQYF TGTGCCAGCAGCTTAGTTGACAGAGGTCCTCACACAGATACGCAGTATTTT
14 - TRBJ1-5 TRBV27 - CASSLSGRDQPQHF TGTGCCAGCAGTTTATCCGGCAGGGATCAGCCCCAGCATTTT
16 TRBD2 TRBJ2-1 TRBV27 few CASSVLGSGGYNEQFF TGTGCCAGCAGTGTTCTTGGTAGCGGGGGGTACAATGAGCAGTTCTTC
19 TRBD1 TRBJ1-2 TRBV7-6 - CASSSRSGTGLGLNYGYTF TGTGCCAGCAGCTCCCGTAGCGGGACAGGGTTAGGCCTAAACTATGGCTACACCTTC
15 - TRBJ2-3 TRBV2 - CASSERLASTDTQYF TGTGCCAGCAGTGAAAGGCTAGCGTCCACAGATACGCAGTATTTT
18 - TRBJ1-5 TRBV1 - CTSSQDAEGALIGGPQHF TGCACCAGCAGCCAAGATGCGGAGGGGGCCTTAATAGGTGGGCCCCAGCATTTT
14 - TRBJ1-2 TRBV6-6 - CASSYSRGVGGYTF TGTGCCAGCAGTTACTCGAGGGGGGTCGGTGGCTACACCTTC
12 TRBD1 TRBJ1-2 TRBV4-2 - CASRTGGGGYTF TGTGCCAGCAGGACAGGGGGCGGTGGCTACACCTTC
14 - TRBJ2-7 TRBV7-9 - CASSGPPRPYEQYF TGTGCCAGCTCGGGTCCCCCGCGACCTTACGAGCAGTACTTC
15 TRBD1 TRBJ1-3 TRBV2 - CASSPDRVTGNTIYF TGTGCCAGCAGTCCAGACAGGGTGACTGGAAACACCATATATTTT
14 - TRBJ1-4 TRBV6-1 - CASSEAWTNEKLFF TGTGCCAGCAGTGAGGCCTGGACTAATGAAAAACTGTTTTTT
13 - TRBJ1-2 TRBV2 - CASSNPGGYGYTF TGTGCCAGCAGTAATCCGGGGGGCTATGGCTACACCTTC
14 - TRBJ1-1 TRBV5-5 - CASSLITGVTEAFF TGTGCCAGCAGCTTGATAACGGGGGTCACTGAAGCTTTCTTT
13 - TRBJ1-3 TRBV11-3 - CASSGRRGNTIYF TGTGCCAGCAGCGGAAGACGGGGAAACACCATATATTTT
18 TRBD2 TRBJ2-6 TRBV11-3 - CASSGVGLARSGANVLTF TGTGCCAGCAGCGGGGTGGGACTAGCGAGATCTGGGGCCAACGTCCTGACTTTC
14 - TRBJ1-2 TRBV5-1 - CASSFQGDSYGYTF TGCGCCAGCAGCTTCCAGGGAGATTCTTATGGCTACACCTTC
15 TRBD1 TRBJ1-2 TRBV10-3 - CAISELSTGIYGYTF TGTGCCATCAGTGAGCTCTCGACAGGGATCTATGGCTACACCTTC
15 TRBD2 TRBJ2-3 TRBV9 - CASSVEPAGGDTQYF TGTGCCAGCAGCGTAGAGCCAGCGGGGGGAGATACGCAGTATTTT
13 - TRBJ1-1 TRBV6-1 - CGSGRAGMTEAFF TGTGGTTCTGGGCGGGCGGGGATGACTGAAGCTTTCTTT
15 TRBD1 TRBJ2-5 TRBV5-4 - CASMPGQGRLETQYF TGTGCCAGCATGCCGGGACAGGGTCGGTTAGAGACCCAGTACTTC
14 - TRBJ1-5 TRBV5-6 - CASSLREANQPQHF TGTGCCAGCAGCTTGCGAGAAGCCAATCAGCCCCAGCATTTT
14 - TRBJ2-5 TRBV7-8 once CASSLLAVQETQYF TGTGCCAGCAGCCTCCTGGCGGTACAAGAGACCCAGTACTTC
13 - TRBJ2-2 TRBV5-1 - CASTPSGTGELFF TGCGCCAGCACCCCGAGCGGAACCGGGGAGCTGTTTTTT
14 TRBD2 TRBJ2-7 TRBV4-1 - CASSLLAGYNEQYF TGCGCCAGCAGTCTCCTAGCGGGGTACAACGAGCAGTACTTC
17 TRBD1 TRBJ2-6 TRBV19 - CASRTGGAVSGANVLTF TGTGCCAGTAGGACAGGGGGCGCCGTCTCTGGGGCCAACGTCCTGACTTTC
13 - TRBJ2-2 TRBV10-3 once CAISASGTGELFF TGTGCCATCAGTGCCTCAGGCACCGGGGAGCTGTTTTTT
16 TRBD1 TRBJ1-2 TRBV2 - CASSVSGTGFNYGYTF TGTGCCAGCAGTGTATCCGGGACAGGATTTAACTATGGCTACACCTTC
12 - TRBJ1-2 TRBV28 few CASSMDRYGYTF TGTGCCAGCAGTATGGACAGATACGGCTACACCTTC
14 - TRBJ1-1 TRBV7-9 - CASSKQGPGTEAFF TGTGCCAGCAGCAAACAGGGTCCAGGAACTGAAGCTTTCTTT
14 - TRBJ1-1 TRBV7-9 - CASSPKDRNTEAFF TGTGCCAGCAGCCCCAAAGACAGAAACACTGAAGCTTTCTTT
13 TRBD2 TRBJ2-5 TRBV11-2 - CATRGAGVETQYF TGTGCCACCCGAGGGGCGGGGGTAGAGACCCAGTACTTC
14 TRBD2 TRBJ2-1 TRBV28 - CASLAGGTYNEQFF TGTGCCAGCCTAGCGGGGGGAACATACAATGAGCAGTTCTTC
15 - TRBJ2-7 TRBV28 - CASSISVSGSYEQYF TGTGCCAGCAGCATAAGCGTGTCGGGCTCCTACGAGCAGTACTTC
13 - TRBJ2-1 TRBV19 - CASKEGGRNEQFF TGTGCCAGTAAGGAGGGGGGGCGGAATGAGCAGTTCTTC
16 TRBD2 TRBJ2-3 TRBV9 - CASSPSAGAAGDTQYF TGTGCCAGCAGCCCCAGTGCGGGAGCGGCGGGAGATACGCAGTATTTT
12 - TRBJ2-7 TRBV30 once CAWAGSTYEQYF TGTGCCTGGGCAGGGTCAACCTACGAGCAGTACTTC
16 TRBD1 TRBJ1-2 TRBV6-5 few CASSYGGTGGTYGYTF TGTGCCAGCAGTTACGGGGGGACAGGGGGCACCTATGGCTACACCTTC
15 TRBD1 TRBJ1-6 TRBV30 once CAWSVGRGRYSPLHF TGTGCCTGGAGTGTGGGCAGGGGGCGGTATTCACCCCTCCACTTT
16 - TRBJ2-4 TRBV4-3 - CASSQGVAGSGNIQYF TGCGCCAGCAGCCAAGGGGTGGCAGGGTCCGGAAACATTCAGTACTTC
14 - TRBJ1-2 TRBV11-2 once CASSSRDAGRGYTF TGTGCCAGCAGCTCTCGGGACGCCGGCCGCGGCTACACCTTC
16 TRBD1 TRBJ1-5 TRBV2 - CASSPDRARSNQPQHF TGTGCCAGCAGTCCAGACAGGGCCCGCTCCAATCAGCCCCAGCATTTT
16 TRBD2 TRBJ2-1 TRBV27 - CASSSPLAGLYNEQFF TGTGCCAGCAGTTCCCCACTAGCGGGGCTATACAATGAGCAGTTCTTC
9 - TRBJ2-5 TRBV29-1 - CSVGETQYF TGCAGCGTTGGAGAGACCCAGTACTTC
16 - TRBJ2-3 TRBV10-3 - CAISESRGAVTDTQYF TGTGCCATCAGTGAGTCTCGGGGGGCGGTCACAGATACGCAGTATTTT
10 - TRBJ2-7 TRBV10-3 few CAIRNYEQYF TGTGCCATCAGGAACTACGAGCAGTACTTC
16 - TRBJ1-3 TRBV6-1 - CASSEARGTIGNTIYF TGTGCCAGCAGTGAAGCGAGGGGAACTATCGGAAACACCATATATTTT
15 TRBD1 TRBJ2-1 TRBV11-1 - CASSLLRDRNNEQFF TGTGCCAGCAGCTTACTCCGGGACAGGAACAATGAGCAGTTCTTC
15 TRBD1 TRBJ1-1 TRBV7-9 - CASSFFTGVEAEAFF TGTGCCAGCAGCTTTTTTACAGGGGTTGAGGCTGAAGCTTTCTTT
15 - TRBJ1-1 TRBV7-8 - CASSLGQNMNTEAFF TGTGCCAGCAGCTTAGGGCAGAACATGAACACTGAAGCTTTCTTT
15 - TRBJ2-2 TRBV5-1 few CASSLQAASTGELFF TGCGCCAGCAGCTTGCAGGCAGCTTCCACCGGGGAGCTGTTTTTT